This record looks at one T cell receptor (beta chain) sequence and its context. Its specificity is unknown. TCRdb's table, derived via immunoSEQ multiplex PCR, lists solely in-frame clones and lacks some. The sample has about 92,000 clones, over 80% seen once. The data are from a study of graft-versus-host responses after intestinal transplantation. Study-wide context: Multivisceral, liver-intestinal, or isolated intestinal grafts went to recipients. Recipients were all induced with anti-thymocyte globulin, then given tacrolimus and steroids for about three years. Overall study findings and caveats: Marrow from the recipient contained GvH clones, some of which had appeared first in ileum or blood. In patients with graft-donor T cell macrochimerism, allograft graft-versus-host to host-versus-graft clonal ratios were high.

The CDR3 has 14 residues. The germline V gene encodes CDR1 SGHRS and CDR2 YFSETQ. V lost 2 bases and J 0 bases, leaving 9 bases between the germline ends. The material was unstimulated CD8+ T cells sorted from spleen or lymph node cells, obtained before intestinal transplant. This clonotype was obtained from a human donor who received an intestinal transplant. The chain has TRBV5-1 and TRBJ2-7; D may match TRBD1 or TRBD2 (5 bases each). As DNA, the CDR3 is TGCGCCAGCAGCTTTGGGGGTAGCTCCTACGAGCAGTACTTC. Protein product: CASSFGGSSYEQYF.